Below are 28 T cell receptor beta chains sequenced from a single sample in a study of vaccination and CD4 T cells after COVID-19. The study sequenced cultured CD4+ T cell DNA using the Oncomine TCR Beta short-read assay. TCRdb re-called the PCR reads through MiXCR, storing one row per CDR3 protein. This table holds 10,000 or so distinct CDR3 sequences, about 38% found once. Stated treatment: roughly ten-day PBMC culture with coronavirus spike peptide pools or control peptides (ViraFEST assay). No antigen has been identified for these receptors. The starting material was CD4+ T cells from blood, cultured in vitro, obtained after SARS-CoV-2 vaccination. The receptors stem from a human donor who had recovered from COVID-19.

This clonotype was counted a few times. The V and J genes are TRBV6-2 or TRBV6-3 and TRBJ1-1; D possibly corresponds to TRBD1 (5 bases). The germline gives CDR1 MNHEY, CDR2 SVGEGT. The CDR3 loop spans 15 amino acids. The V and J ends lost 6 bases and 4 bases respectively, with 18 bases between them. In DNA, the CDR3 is TGTGCCAGCAGGTCTGGGGGGGGAGGAGCCACTGAAGCTTTCTTT. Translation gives CASRSGGGGATEAFF.

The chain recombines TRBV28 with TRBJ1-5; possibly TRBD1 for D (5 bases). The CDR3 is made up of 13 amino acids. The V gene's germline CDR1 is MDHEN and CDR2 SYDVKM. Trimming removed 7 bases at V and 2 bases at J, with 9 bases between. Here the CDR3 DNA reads TGTGCCAGCAACCGGGGGGGCAATCAGCCCCAGCATTTT. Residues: CASNRGGNQPQHF.

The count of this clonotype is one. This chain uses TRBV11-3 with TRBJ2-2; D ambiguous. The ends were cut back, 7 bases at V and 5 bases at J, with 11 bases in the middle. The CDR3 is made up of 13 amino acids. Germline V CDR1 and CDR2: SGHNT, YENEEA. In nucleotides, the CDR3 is TGTGCCAGCACCCTAGGCCGTACCGGGGAGCTGTTTTTT. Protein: CASTLGRTGELFF.

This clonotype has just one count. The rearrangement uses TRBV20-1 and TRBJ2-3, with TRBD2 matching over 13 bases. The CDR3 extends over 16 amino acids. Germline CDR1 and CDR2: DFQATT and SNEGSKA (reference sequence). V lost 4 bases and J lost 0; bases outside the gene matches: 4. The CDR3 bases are TGCAGTGCTACCGGGACTAGCGGGGTTAGCACAGATACGCAGTATTTT. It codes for CSATGTSGVSTDTQYF.

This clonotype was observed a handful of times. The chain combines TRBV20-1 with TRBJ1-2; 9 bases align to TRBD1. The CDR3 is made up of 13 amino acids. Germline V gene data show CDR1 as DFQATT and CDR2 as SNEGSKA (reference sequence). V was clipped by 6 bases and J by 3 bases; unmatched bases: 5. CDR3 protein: CSAEGQGDYGYTF. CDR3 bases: TGCAGTGCAGAGGGACAGGGAGACTATGGCTACACCTTC.

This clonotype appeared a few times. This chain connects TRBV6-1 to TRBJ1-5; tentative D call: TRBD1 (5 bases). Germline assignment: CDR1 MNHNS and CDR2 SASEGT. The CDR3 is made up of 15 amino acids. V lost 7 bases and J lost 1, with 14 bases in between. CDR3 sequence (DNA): TGTGCCAGCACCCTGGACGGGACCAGCAATCAGCCCCAGCATTTT. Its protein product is CASTLDGTSNQPQHF.

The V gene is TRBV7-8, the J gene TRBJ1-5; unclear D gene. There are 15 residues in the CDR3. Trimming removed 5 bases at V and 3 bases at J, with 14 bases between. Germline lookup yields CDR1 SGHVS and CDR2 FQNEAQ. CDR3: CASSPLRGINQPQHF. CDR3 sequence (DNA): TGTGCCAGCAGCCCCCTCCGGGGTATCAATCAGCCCCAGCATTTT.

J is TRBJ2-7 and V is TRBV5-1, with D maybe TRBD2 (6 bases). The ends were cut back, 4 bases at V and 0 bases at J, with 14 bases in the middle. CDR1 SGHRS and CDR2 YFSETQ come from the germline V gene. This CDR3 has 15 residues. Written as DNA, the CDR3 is TGCGCCAGCAGCCTGGAGGGTGCAGGCTCCTACGAGCAGTACTTC. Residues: CASSLEGAGSYEQYF.

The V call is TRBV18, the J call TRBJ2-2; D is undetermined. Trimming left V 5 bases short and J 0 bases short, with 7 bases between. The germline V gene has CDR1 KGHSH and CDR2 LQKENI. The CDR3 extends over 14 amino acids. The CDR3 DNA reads TGTGCCAGCTCAAACAGAGCGAACACCGGGGAGCTGTTTTTT. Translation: CASSNRANTGELFF. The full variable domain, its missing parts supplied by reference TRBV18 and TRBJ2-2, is NAGVMQNPRHLVRRRGQEARLRCSPMKGHSHVYWYRQLPEEGLKFMVYLQKENIIDESGMPKERFSAEFPKEGPSILRIQQVVRGDSAAYFCASSNRANTGELFFGEGSRLTVL.

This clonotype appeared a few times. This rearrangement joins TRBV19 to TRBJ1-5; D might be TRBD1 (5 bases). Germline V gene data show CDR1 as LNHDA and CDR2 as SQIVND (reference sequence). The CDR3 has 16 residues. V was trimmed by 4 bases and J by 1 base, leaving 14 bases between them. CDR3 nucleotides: TGTGCCAGTAGTACCCTCGCGGGGGGGAGCAATCAGCCCCAGCATTTT. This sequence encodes CASSTLAGGSNQPQHF.

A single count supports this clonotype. The CDR3: CSASSQGDSPLHF. CDR3 bases: TGCAGTGCTAGTAGCCAGGGGGATTCACCCCTCCACTTT. This rearrangement joins TRBV20-1 to TRBJ1-6; TRBD1 aligns across 7 bases. Germline lookup yields CDR1 DFQATT and CDR2 SNEGSKA (reference sequence). After removal of 3 bases from V and 8 bases from J, the junction contained 4 bases not matched to a gene. This CDR3 contains 13 residues.

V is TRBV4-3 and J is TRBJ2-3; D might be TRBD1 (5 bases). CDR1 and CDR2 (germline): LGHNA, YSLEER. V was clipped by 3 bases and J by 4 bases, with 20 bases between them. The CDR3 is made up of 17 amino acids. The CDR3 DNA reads TGCGCCAGCAGCCAGGACCCAGTGCAGGGCAGGTCAGATACGCAGTATTTT. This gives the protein CASSQDPVQGRSDTQYF.

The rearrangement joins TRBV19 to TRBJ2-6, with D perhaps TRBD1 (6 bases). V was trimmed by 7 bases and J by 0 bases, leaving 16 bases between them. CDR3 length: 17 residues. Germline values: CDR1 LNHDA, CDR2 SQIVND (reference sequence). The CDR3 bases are TGTGCCAGTATAAGGGGCAGGGGTTACTCTGGGGCCAACGTCCTGACTTTC. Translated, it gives CASIRGRGYSGANVLTF.

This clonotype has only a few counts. CDR3 sequence: CSASDRDEHEQYF. DNA of the CDR3: TGCAGTGCCAGTGACAGGGACGAGCACGAGCAGTACTTC. V gene TRBV20-1 combines with J gene TRBJ2-7, with 7 nucleotides matching TRBD1. From germline, CDR1 is DFQATT and CDR2 SNEGSKA (reference sequence). This CDR3 has 13 residues. Trimming cost V 6 bases and J 5 bases; bases outside gene matches: 10.

The CDR3 loop is CASSLEQGVTYEQYF. The CDR3 DNA reads as TGTGCCAGCAGCTTAGAACAGGGGGTCACCTACGAGCAGTACTTC. V gene TRBV7-2 combines with J gene TRBJ2-7; 8 bases match TRBD1. Germline assignment: CDR1 SGHTA and CDR2 FQGNSA. Unmatched junction bases numbered 4, after V lost 1 base and J lost 2 bases. The CDR3 runs to 15 residues.

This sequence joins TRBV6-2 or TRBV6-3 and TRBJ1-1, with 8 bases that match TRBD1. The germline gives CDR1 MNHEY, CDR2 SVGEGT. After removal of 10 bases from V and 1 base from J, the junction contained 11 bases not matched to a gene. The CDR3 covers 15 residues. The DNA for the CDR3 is TGTGCCATCAACCCCCAGGGGGCCGGGAACACTGAAGCTTTCTTT. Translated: CAINPQGAGNTEAFF.

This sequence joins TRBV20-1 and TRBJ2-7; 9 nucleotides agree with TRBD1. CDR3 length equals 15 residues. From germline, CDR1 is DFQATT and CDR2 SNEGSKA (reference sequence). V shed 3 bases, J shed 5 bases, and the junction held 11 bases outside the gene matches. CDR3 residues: CSARSWDRDVHEQYF. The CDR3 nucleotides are TGCAGTGCTAGGAGTTGGGACAGGGACGTCCACGAGCAGTACTTC.

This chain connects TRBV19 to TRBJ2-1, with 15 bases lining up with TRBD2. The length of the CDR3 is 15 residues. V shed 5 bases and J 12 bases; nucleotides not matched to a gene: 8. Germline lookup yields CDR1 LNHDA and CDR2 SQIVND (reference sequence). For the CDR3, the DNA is TGTGCCAGTAGTCCCGGACTAGCGGGAGGGCCGTCGCAGTTCTTC. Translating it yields CASSPGLAGGPSQFF.

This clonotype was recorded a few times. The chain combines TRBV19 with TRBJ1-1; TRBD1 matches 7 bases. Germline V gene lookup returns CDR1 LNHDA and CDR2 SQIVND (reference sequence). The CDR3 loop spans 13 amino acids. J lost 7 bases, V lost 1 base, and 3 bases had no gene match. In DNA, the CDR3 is TGTGCCAGTAGTATAGGCCGGGACAGTGAAGCTTTCTTT. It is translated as CASSIGRDSEAFF. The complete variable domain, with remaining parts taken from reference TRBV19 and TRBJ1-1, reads DGGITQSPKYLFRKEGQNVTLSCEQNLNHDAMYWYRQDPGQGLRLIYYSQIVNDFQKGDIAEGYSVSREKKESFPLTVTSAQKNPTAFYLCASSIGRDSEAFFGQGTRLTVV.

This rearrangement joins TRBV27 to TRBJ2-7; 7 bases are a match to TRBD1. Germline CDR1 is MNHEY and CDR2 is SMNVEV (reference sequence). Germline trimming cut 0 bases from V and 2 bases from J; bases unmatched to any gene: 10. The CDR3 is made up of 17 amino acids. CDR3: CASSLSFDQGDPYEQYF. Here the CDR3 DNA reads TGTGCCAGCAGTTTATCATTTGATCAGGGGGACCCCTACGAGCAGTACTTC.

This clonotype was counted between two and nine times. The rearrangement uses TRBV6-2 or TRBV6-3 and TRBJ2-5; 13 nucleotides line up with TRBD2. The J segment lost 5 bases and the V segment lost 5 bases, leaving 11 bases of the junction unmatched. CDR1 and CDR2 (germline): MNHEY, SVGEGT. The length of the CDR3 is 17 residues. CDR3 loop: CASSNPQLAGGRETQYF. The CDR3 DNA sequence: TGTGCCAGCAGTAACCCTCAACTAGCGGGAGGGAGGGAGACCCAGTACTTC.

The CDR3 region is CASSFGTGGMNTEAFF. In DNA, the CDR3 is TGTGCCAGCAGTTTTGGGACAGGGGGCATGAACACTGAAGCTTTCTTT. This chain joins TRBV12-3 or TRBV12-4 and TRBJ1-1, with 12 bases identical to TRBD1. Unmatched junction bases numbered 2, after V lost 3 bases and J lost 0 bases. The CDR3 runs to 16 residues.

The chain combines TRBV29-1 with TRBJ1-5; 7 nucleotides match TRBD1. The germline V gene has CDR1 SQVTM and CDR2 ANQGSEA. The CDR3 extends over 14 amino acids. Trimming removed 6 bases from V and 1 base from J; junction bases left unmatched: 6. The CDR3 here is CSVRQGGSNQPQHF. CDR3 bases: TGCAGCGTCCGACAGGGAGGAAGCAATCAGCCCCAGCATTTT.

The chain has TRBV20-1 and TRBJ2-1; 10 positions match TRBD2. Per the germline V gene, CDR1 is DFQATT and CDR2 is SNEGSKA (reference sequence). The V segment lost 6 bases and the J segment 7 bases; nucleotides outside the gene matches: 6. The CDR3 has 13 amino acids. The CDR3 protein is CSAPAGGGNEQFF. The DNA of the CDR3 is TGCAGTGCCCCAGCGGGAGGGGGGAATGAGCAGTTCTTC.

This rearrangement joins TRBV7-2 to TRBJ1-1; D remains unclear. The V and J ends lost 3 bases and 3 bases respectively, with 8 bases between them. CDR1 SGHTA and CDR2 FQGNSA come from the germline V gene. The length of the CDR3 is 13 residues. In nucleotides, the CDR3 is TGTGCCAGCAGCTTTGAGGGCTACACTGAAGCTTTCTTT. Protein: CASSFEGYTEAFF. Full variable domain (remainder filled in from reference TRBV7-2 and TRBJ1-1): GAGVSQSPSNKVTEKGKDVELRCDPISGHTALYWYRQSLGQGLEFLIYFQGNSAPDKSGLPSDRFSAERTGGSVSTLTIQRTQQEDSAVYLCASSFEGYTEAFFGQGTRLTVV.

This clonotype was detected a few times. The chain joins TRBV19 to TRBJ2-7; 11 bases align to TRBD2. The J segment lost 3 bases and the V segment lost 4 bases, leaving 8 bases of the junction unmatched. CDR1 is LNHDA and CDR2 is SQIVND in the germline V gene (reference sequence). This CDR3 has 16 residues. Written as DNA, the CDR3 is TGTGCCAGTAGTAGACAGGGACTAGCGGATCACTACGAGCAGTACTTC. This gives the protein CASSRQGLADHYEQYF.

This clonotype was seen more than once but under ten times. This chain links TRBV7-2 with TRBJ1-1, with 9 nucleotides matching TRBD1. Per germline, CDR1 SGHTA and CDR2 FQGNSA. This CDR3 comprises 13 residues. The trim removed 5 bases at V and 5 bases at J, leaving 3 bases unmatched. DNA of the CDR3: TGTGCCAGCAGCCGGACAGGGGCTACTGAAGCTTTCTTT. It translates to CASSRTGATEAFF.

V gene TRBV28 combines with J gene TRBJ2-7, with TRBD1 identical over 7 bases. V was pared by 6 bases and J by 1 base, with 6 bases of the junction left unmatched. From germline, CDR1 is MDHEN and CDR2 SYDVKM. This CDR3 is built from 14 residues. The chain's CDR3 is CASRLGTDSYEQYF. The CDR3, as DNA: TGTGCCAGCAGGCTAGGGACAGATTCCTACGAGCAGTACTTC. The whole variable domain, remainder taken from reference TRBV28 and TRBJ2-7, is DVKVTQSSRYLVKRTGEKVFLECVQDMDHENMFWYRQDPGLGLRLIYFSYDVKMKEKGDIPEGYSVSREKKERFSLILESASTNQTSMYLCASRLGTDSYEQYFGPGTRLTVT.